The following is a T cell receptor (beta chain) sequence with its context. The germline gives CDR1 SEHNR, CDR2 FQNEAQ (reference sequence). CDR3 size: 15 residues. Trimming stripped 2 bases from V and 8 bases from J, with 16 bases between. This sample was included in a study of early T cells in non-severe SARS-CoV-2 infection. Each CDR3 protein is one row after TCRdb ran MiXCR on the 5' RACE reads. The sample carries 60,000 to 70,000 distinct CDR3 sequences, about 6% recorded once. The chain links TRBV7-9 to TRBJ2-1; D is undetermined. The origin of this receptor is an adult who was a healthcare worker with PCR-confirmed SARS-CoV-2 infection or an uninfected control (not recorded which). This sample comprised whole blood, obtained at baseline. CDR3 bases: TGTGCCAGCAGCTTACAACACCATACCTTGGATGAGCAGTTCTTC. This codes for CASSLQHHTLDEQFF.